One sample yielded the 12 T cell receptor beta chains listed below, sequenced in a study of regulatory T cells in long-lasting Graves disease. TCR beta libraries were built with iRepertoire HTBI primers and Arm-PCR of CDR3 regions. TCRdb called the multiplex PCR reads again in MiXCR, with one record for every CDR3 protein. The repertoire includes around 500,000 distinct CDR3 sequences, around 20% of them detected once, and under 9% sits in the top ten. Sample time point: persistent/refractory GD, antithyroid drugs over 5 years with positive TRAb. Generation of the TCR library employed RNA extracted from PBMCs. Material: peripheral blood mononuclear cells (PBMCs), obtained when the disease was refractory, from a patient treated with antithyroid drugs. These receptors were obtained from a female donor with Graves disease.

This clonotype showed up many times. This sequence joins TRBV27 and TRBJ2-2, with D possibly matching TRBD1 (5 bases). The CDR3 loop spans 17 amino acids. Trimming shortened V by 2 bases and J by 2 bases, and 15 bases separated the two germline ends. Germline V gives CDR1 MNHEY, CDR2 SMNVEV (reference sequence). The CDR3 bases are TGTGCCAGCAGTTTAAACGTAGCAGGGATAAACACCGGGGAGCTGTTTTTT. Translating gives CASSLNVAGINTGELFF.

This clonotype has a count of ten or more. The chain uses TRBV7-9 and TRBJ2-5; 8 bases agree with TRBD2. The CDR3 is made up of 14 amino acids. Trimming removed 0 bases from V and 7 bases from J; junction bases left unmatched: 4. Germline CDR1 SEHNR, CDR2 FQNEAQ (reference sequence). The CDR3 DNA sequence: TGTGCCAGCAGCTTAGCGCTTGCGGGAGGGACCCAGTACTTC. It specifies CASSLALAGGTQYF.

This clonotype was detected many times. The chain uses TRBV6-1 and TRBJ1-2, with 11 bases matching TRBD1. The CDR3 loop spans 14 amino acids. The J segment lost 8 bases and the V segment lost 1 base, leaving 3 bases of the junction unmatched. Germline V lookup: CDR1 MNHNS, CDR2 SASEGT. CDR3 sequence: CASSEGTGGGGYTF. For the CDR3, the DNA is TGTGCCAGCAGTGAAGGGACAGGGGGCGGAGGCTACACCTTC.

V gene TRBV6-2 or TRBV6-3 combines with J gene TRBJ2-7; TRBD2 matches 10 bases. The J segment lost 4 bases and the V segment lost 0 bases, leaving 9 bases of the junction unmatched. The germline gives CDR1 MNHEY, CDR2 SVGEGT. The CDR3 loop spans 17 amino acids. CDR3 nucleotide sequence: TGTGCCAGCAGTTACTCGGCAGGCCTAGCGGGAGATTACGAGCAGTACTTC. This encodes CASSYSAGLAGDYEQYF.

This clonotype was seen more than once but under ten times. The chain joins TRBV14 to TRBJ2-7, with 10 nucleotides matching TRBD1. Germline trimming cut 1 base from V and 2 bases from J; bases unmatched to any gene: 5. This CDR3 region has 16 residues. Germline V gene data show CDR1 as SGHDN and CDR2 as FVKESK. In nucleotides, the CDR3 is TGTGCCAGCAGCCAAGGGGGACAGGGGCGAACCTACGAGCAGTACTTC. Amino acids: CASSQGGQGRTYEQYF.

The table lists this clonotype with many counts. The rearrangement joins TRBV27 to TRBJ2-7, with D tentatively TRBD1 or TRBD2 (5 bases each). Germline V CDR1 and CDR2: MNHEY, SMNVEV (reference sequence). The length of the CDR3 is 16 residues. V lost 0 bases and J lost 2, with 14 bases in between. CDR3 sequence reads: CASSLSWGSPTYEQYF. In nucleotides, the CDR3 is TGTGCCAGCAGTTTATCTTGGGGGAGTCCCACCTACGAGCAGTACTTC.

This clonotype was counted ten times or more. The chain recombines TRBV2 with TRBJ1-1, with 9 bases aligning to TRBD1. The J segment lost 4 bases and the V segment lost 5 bases, leaving 5 bases of the junction unmatched. The CDR3 totals 14 residues. The germline V gene has CDR1 SNHLY and CDR2 FYNNEI. The CDR3 DNA is TGTGCCAGCAGTACAGGGGGCTGGGTCACTGAAGCTTTCTTT. This translates into CASSTGGWVTEAFF. The full variable domain, rest sourced from reference TRBV2 and TRBJ1-1, is EPEVTQTPSHQVTQMGQEVILRCVPISNHLYFYWYRQILGQKVEFLVSFYNNEISEKSEIFDDQFSVERPDGSNFTLKIRSTKLEDSAMYFCASSTGGWVTEAFFGQGTRLTVV.

V is TRBV7-3 and J is TRBJ2-1, with TRBD1 matching 9 bases. CDR1 is SGHTA and CDR2 is FQGTGA in the germline V gene. Trimming at V came to 5 bases and at J to 3 bases, leaving 14 bases not matched to a gene. CDR3 length equals 18 residues. Here the CDR3 DNA reads TGTGCCAGCAGCCACGCACCCGGGACAGGGTCGGGCTACAATGAGCAGTTCTTC. Translation: CASSHAPGTGSGYNEQFF. Using reference TRBV7-3 and TRBJ2-1 for the parts outside the CDR3, the full variable domain is GAGVSQTPSNKVTEKGKYVELRCDPISGHTALYWYRQSLGQGPEFLIYFQGTGAADDSGLPNDRFFAVRPEGSVSTLKIQRTERGDSAVYLCASSHAPGTGSGYNEQFFGPGTRLTVL.

With regard to this clonotype: A read error may be the cause here, since a much bigger clone is one base away. The genes are TRBV30 and TRBJ2-2; 7 nucleotides agree with TRBD1. The germline CDR1 and CDR2 sequences are GTSNPN and SVGIG (reference sequence). V lost 5 bases to trimming and J lost 7 bases; unmatched junction nucleotides: 7. This CDR3 has 13 residues. The CDR3 loop is CAWGAGGNGELFF. As DNA, the CDR3 is TGTGCCTGGGGGGCAGGGGGTAACGGGGAGCTGTTTTTT.

This clonotype has a handful of counts. The chain is built from TRBV20-1 and TRBJ2-7; 7 bases match TRBD1. Germline V gene sequence: CDR1 DFQATT, CDR2 SNEGSKA (reference sequence). J gave up 2 bases and V 5 bases, and 12 bases lay outside the gene matches. The CDR3 runs 15 residues. This CDR3 reads CSAFSGTESTYEQYF. The DNA for the CDR3 is TGCAGTGCTTTTTCCGGGACAGAATCAACCTACGAGCAGTACTTC.

The chain has TRBV20-1 and TRBJ1-6; TRBD1 agrees at 7 bases. Germline CDR1 DFQATT, CDR2 SNEGSKA (reference sequence). V was pared by 5 bases and J by 10 bases, with 17 bases of the junction left unmatched. The CDR3 runs 16 residues. The CDR3, as DNA: TGCAGTGCTCCCACCTACCTAACAGGGGTGGGATCACCCCTCCACTTT. Its protein is CSAPTYLTGVGSPLHF.

This clonotype was seen repeatedly, ten times or more. The chain has TRBV29-1 and TRBJ2-2; D ambiguous. Germline loops: CDR1 SQVTM, CDR2 ANQGSEA. The CDR3 is made up of 11 amino acids. V was trimmed by 4 bases and J by 1 base, leaving 1 base between them. CDR3 sequence (DNA): TGCAGCGTTGTGAACACCGGGGAGCTGTTTTTT. This encodes CSVVNTGELFF.